This T cell receptor beta chain was identified during a study of blood T cell repertoires in COVID-19. This clone is a singleton in its sample. The germline gives CDR1 SGHDT, CDR2 YYEEEE. Trimming stripped 4 bases from V and 14 bases from J, with 15 bases between. The CDR3 has 12 residues. Data came from immunoSEQ multiplex PCR; TCRdb stores just in-frame clones and leaves some out. Among approximately 70,000 clones, roughly nine tenths were seen once, and the ten largest hold around 2.6%. The genes are TRBV5-6 and TRBJ1-4; TRBD1 might be the D (5 bases). This TCR was recovered from a man aged 45-65 years with COVID-19, enrolled during active disease. The sample consisted of peripheral blood. The CDR3 is CASSPGSRGLFF. DNA of the CDR3: TGTGCCAGCAGCCCCGGGTCCCGGGGGCTGTTTTTT.